This T cell receptor beta chain was found in a study of T-cell memory formation after mild COVID-19. Background on the study: Most TCR clusters belonged to a single donor. Study-wide points: Certain responding clones were present in pre-infection memory, suggesting participation of cross-reactive memory.

V was clipped by 4 bases and J by 9 bases, with 19 bases between them. The CDR3 runs 16 residues. The germline gives CDR1 SGHTA, CDR2 FQGNSA. TCRdb independently ran MiXCR on the 5' RACE reads; one entry per CDR3 protein. The sample contains more than 200,000 distinct CDR3 sequences, about 17% of which appear only once. Notes on this clonotype: Its antigen remains unknown.

This TCR derives from a man younger than 30 who had mild COVID-19 (a few samples of this study predate the infection). Cell type and time point are not known. J is TRBJ1-6 and V is TRBV7-2; TRBD1 is a possible D gene (6 bases). Source material: PBMCs or a T cell subset sorted from them (not recorded which). The CDR3 region is CASSSRDNQQGSPLHF. Here the CDR3 DNA reads TGTGCCAGCAGCTCCCGGGACAACCAGCAGGGTTCACCCCTCCACTTT.